This T cell receptor (beta chain) comes out of a study of beta chain features in type 1 diabetes. As regards this clone: The antigen is not known.

Study-level points and caveats: Moderate but significant shortening of TCRB CDR3s was recorded in all four CD4+ subsets from Type 1 diabetes patients.

Every isolated RNA sample was fully reverse transcribed, so sequencing captured expressed TCRB transcripts. Assay: immunoSEQ multiplex PCR; the TCRdb copy retains only in-frame clones and omits some. The profile shows about 650,000 clones, approximately 13% of them singletons. The material sequenced was naive CD4+ T cells from blood. The clonotype originates from a man younger than 45 with type 1 diabetes.

For the CDR3, the DNA is TGTGCCAGCTCACTCCGGGGCTCTGGGGCCAACGTCCTGACTTTC. It translates to CASSLRGSGANVLTF. The J gene is TRBJ2-6, the V gene TRBV18; perhaps TRBD2 as D (5 bases). CDR3 length: 15 residues. V lost 4 bases to trimming and J lost 0 bases, with 7 bases between them. Per germline, CDR1 KGHSH and CDR2 LQKENI.